This TCR beta chain derives from a study of blood T cell repertoires in COVID-19. In the study overall: T cells, B-cell-depleted T cells, or PBMCs supplied cDNA or gDNA.

Turning to this clone: At the DNA level, this CDR3 is encoded by other sequences in the same sample as well.

In the source study's methods: Nucleated cell counts were estimated from reference gene primer amplification. Assay used: immunoSEQ multiplex PCR; TCRdb lists only in-frame clones, some missing. The DNA gave D and trimming, while V, J and clone size come from that table. In the table there are about 56,000 clones, less than 90% of which are singletons. The sample taken for sequencing was peripheral blood. This clonotype was sampled from a woman over 75 with acute or convalescent COVID-19.

CDR3 sequence reads: CASSLQGSGNTIYF. CDR3 coding DNA: TGCGCCAGCAGCTTACAGGGCTCTGGAAACACCATATATTTT. V gene TRBV5-1 combines with J gene TRBJ1-3, with a tentative D call TRBD1 (6 bases). CDR1 is SGHRS, CDR2 YFSETQ, per germline. With 2 bases removed from V and 0 bases from J, the gap between germline ends came to 6 bases. The CDR3 loop spans 14 amino acids.